Following are 9 T cell receptor beta chains from one sample sequenced in a study of early T cells in non-severe SARS-CoV-2 infection. TCRdb re-called the 5' RACE reads through MiXCR, storing one row per CDR3 protein. The profile shows tens of thousands of distinct CDR3 sequences, 14% of them singletons. This sample comprised whole blood, obtained at baseline. These receptors all come from an adult who was a healthcare worker with PCR-confirmed SARS-CoV-2 infection or an uninfected control (not recorded which).

There are many counts of this clonotype. This chain links TRBV20-1 with TRBJ2-7; D might be TRBD1 (5 bases). Germline CDR1 reads DFQATT; CDR2 reads SNEGSKA (reference sequence). V shed 6 bases and J shed 0 bases, with 15 bases lying between them. This CDR3 comprises 14 residues. The CDR3 loop reads CSALDSDFSYEQYF. The CDR3 DNA reads as TGCAGTGCGTTAGACAGCGACTTCTCCTACGAGCAGTACTTC.

The chain has TRBV7-3 and TRBJ2-6; D call uncertain. V was pared by 1 base and J by 4 bases, with 8 bases between. In germline, CDR1 is SGHTA, CDR2 FQGTGA. This CDR3 has 15 residues. In DNA form, the CDR3 reads TGTGCCAGCAGCTTAATGAAGGGAGGGGCCAACGTCCTGACTTTC. Its protein product is CASSLMKGGANVLTF.

The gene calls are TRBV7-9 and TRBJ2-7, with D possibly called TRBD1 or TRBD2 (6 bases each). The CDR3 has 13 amino acids. Germline values: CDR1 SEHNR, CDR2 FQNEAQ (reference sequence). Trimming removed 8 bases at V and 5 bases at J, with 16 bases between. CDR3 sequence reads: CASGGPSRNEQYF. CDR3 DNA: TGTGCCAGCGGGGGGCCGAGTCGAAACGAGCAGTACTTC.

V usage is TRBV5-1 and J usage is TRBJ1-1; D ambiguous. CDR1 is SGHRS, CDR2 YFSETQ, per germline. The CDR3 has 14 residues. V dropped 0 bases and J dropped 2 bases, with 8 bases sitting between them. This chain's CDR3 is CASSLEGDNTEAFF. The DNA for the CDR3 is TGCGCCAGCAGCTTGGAGGGAGACAACACTGAAGCTTTCTTT. The whole variable domain, filled in from reference TRBV5-1 and TRBJ1-1, reads KAGVTQTPRYLIKTRGQQVTLSCSPISGHRSVSWYQQTPGQGLQFLFEYFSETQRNKGNFPGRFSGRQFSNSRSEMNVSTLELGDSALYLCASSLEGDNTEAFFGQGTRLTVV.

This clonotype was counted between two and nine times. The V gene is TRBV28, the J gene TRBJ2-7, with D tentatively TRBD2 (6 bases). Germline assignment: CDR1 MDHEN and CDR2 SYDVKM. The CDR3 covers 14 residues. V was pared by 6 bases and J by 4 bases, with 16 bases between. The CDR3 protein is CASSPPGLLYEQYF. The CDR3 nucleotides are TGTGCCAGCAGCCCCCCGGGACTCCTTTACGAGCAGTACTTC.

This chain uses TRBV10-1 with TRBJ1-1; tentatively, D is TRBD1 (6 bases). Germline V gene data show CDR1 as WNHNN and CDR2 as SYGVQD (reference sequence). The CDR3 length is 15 residues. V gave up 2 bases and J gave up 11 bases, with 21 bases separating them. The chain's CDR3 is CASSEKTSGGPAAFF. The DNA of the CDR3 is TGCGCCAGCAGTGAGAAGACCTCCGGGGGCCCGGCGGCTTTCTTT.

This clonotype turned up a few times. This rearrangement joins TRBV30 to TRBJ2-4, with a weak D call TRBD2 (6 bases). The germline V gene encodes CDR1 GTSNPN and CDR2 SVGIG (reference sequence). The CDR3 contains 13 residues. Trimming took off 3 bases at V and 7 bases at J, with 13 bases between the two ends. CDR3 DNA sequence: TGTGCCTGGAGGATTGCGGGAATGAACATTCAGTACTTC. Translation: CAWRIAGMNIQYF.

This clonotype has only a few counts. V is TRBV9 and J is TRBJ2-1, with TRBD2 identical over 8 bases. The CDR3 sequence is 16 residues long. Germline V lookup: CDR1 SGDLS, CDR2 YYNGEE. V shed 0 bases, J shed 1 base, and the junction held 3 bases outside the gene matches. CDR3 region: CASSVAREGSYNEQFF. The CDR3 DNA reads as TGTGCCAGCAGCGTAGCTCGGGAGGGGTCCTACAATGAGCAGTTCTTC.

V and J are TRBV29-1 and TRBJ2-3; D possibly corresponds to TRBD2 (7 bases). CDR1 SQVTM and CDR2 ANQGSEA come from the germline V gene. V was clipped by 4 bases and J by 2 bases, with 13 bases between them. The CDR3 spans 14 residues. CDR3: CSVGGRGNTDTQYF. The CDR3 DNA reads as TGCAGCGTTGGGGGGCGGGGGAACACAGATACGCAGTATTTT.